These 32 T cell receptor beta chains were sequenced from one sample in a study of T cell responses to AZD1222 COVID-19 vaccine. Libraries were prepared by immunoSEQ multiplex PCR; TCRdb keeps only in-frame clonotypes and omits some of them. Among 130,000 or so clones, roughly nine tenths were seen once, and the ten largest hold under 35%. The sequenced sample was peripheral blood, obtained on day 0 of AZD1222 vaccination. These receptors were taken from an adult in good health.

The genes are TRBV5-6 and TRBJ1-2; TRBD1 agrees at 11 bases. V lost 4 bases and J lost 8; bases outside the gene matches: 19. The length of the CDR3 is 18 residues. Germline loops: CDR1 SGHDT, CDR2 YYEEEE. The CDR3 nucleotides are TGTGCCAGCAGCACACTAGACCCCCCGGACAGGGGGCTCTGGGGCTACACCTTC. Translation: CASSTLDPPDRGLWGYTF.

V and J are TRBV19 and TRBJ1-4; TRBD1 is a possible D gene (5 bases). The CDR3 contains 13 residues. The germline gives CDR1 LNHDA, CDR2 SQIVND (reference sequence). Trimming pared 4 bases from V and 10 bases from J, leaving 13 bases between. The chain's CDR3 is CASSTGTRGKLFF. The CDR3 bases are TGTGCCAGTAGTACAGGTACTAGGGGAAAACTGTTTTTT.

This rearrangement joins TRBV7-9 to TRBJ2-5, with 12 bases matching TRBD2. Germline V gene lookup returns CDR1 SEHNR and CDR2 FQNEAQ (reference sequence). V lost 10 bases and J lost 1; bases outside the gene matches: 4. The CDR3 runs 14 residues. The CDR3: CATQTSGGQETQYF. DNA for the CDR3: TGTGCCACCCAGACTAGCGGGGGCCAAGAGACCCAGTACTTC. Using reference TRBV7-9 and TRBJ2-5 for the parts outside the CDR3, the full variable domain is DTGVSQNPRHKITKRGQNVTFRCDPISEHNRLYWYRQTLGQGPEFLTYFQNEAQLEKSRLLSDRFSAERPKGSFSTLEIQRTEQGDSAMYLCATQTSGGQETQYFGPGTRLLVL.

The chain employs TRBV20-1 and TRBJ2-7; TRBD2 might be the D (6 bases). Germline lookup yields CDR1 DFQATT and CDR2 SNEGSKA (reference sequence). The CDR3 consists of 11 residues. V gave up 3 bases and J gave up 6 bases, with 9 bases separating them. For the CDR3, the DNA is TGCAGTGCTAGTTCGGGGGTCGAGCAGTACTTC. Translated, it gives CSASSGVEQYF.

This clone has just a few counts. The rearrangement uses TRBV3-1 (or the pseudogene TRBV3-2) and TRBJ1-1; D is uncertain. CDR3 length equals 13 residues. V was pared by 1 base and J by 1 base, with 4 bases between. Germline V gene sequence: CDR1 LGHDT, CDR2 YNNKEL (reference sequence). CDR3: CASSQAENTEAFF. Here the CDR3 DNA reads TGTGCCAGCAGCCAAGCGGAGAACACTGAAGCTTTCTTT.

The chain uses TRBV14 and TRBJ2-1, with unresolved D. Germline values: CDR1 SGHDN, CDR2 FVKESK. V was cut by 4 bases and J by 4 bases, with 11 bases left in between. The CDR3 spans 14 residues. CDR3 residues: CASSPNARYNEQFF. The CDR3 DNA follows: TGTGCCAGCAGCCCGAACGCGCGGTACAATGAGCAGTTCTTC.

This clone was observed a few times. The V gene is TRBV6-5, the J gene TRBJ2-7; 7 bases match TRBD1. With V trimmed by 0 bases and J by 3 bases, 5 bases remained unmatched. The CDR3 runs to 15 residues. Germline V lookup: CDR1 MNHEY, CDR2 SVGAGI. The CDR3 is CASSYSDDRDYEQYF. The CDR3 DNA follows: TGTGCCAGCAGTTACTCGGACGACAGGGACTACGAGCAGTACTTC.

This chain connects TRBV7-2 to TRBJ2-7; D is unclear. The V and J ends lost 2 bases and 6 bases respectively, with 11 bases between them. The CDR3 spans 13 residues. From germline, CDR1 is SGHTA and CDR2 FQGNSA. The CDR3: CASSLRQRFEQYF. The CDR3 DNA is TGTGCCAGCAGCTTACGGCAGAGATTCGAGCAGTACTTC.

V gene TRBV24-1 combines with J gene TRBJ1-5; D is ambiguous. Germline CDR1 reads KGHDR; CDR2 reads SFDVKD. The CDR3 totals 14 residues. V dropped 3 bases and J dropped 1 base, with 6 bases sitting between them. The CDR3 DNA is TGTGCCACCAGTGATGGGGTAAGCAATCAGCCCCAGCATTTT. This codes for CATSDGVSNQPQHF.

V gene TRBV19 combines with J gene TRBJ1-1, with D unclear. The CDR3 has 14 amino acids. Trimming cost V 3 bases and J 1 base, with 9 bases left between them. The germline V gene encodes CDR1 LNHDA and CDR2 SQIVND (reference sequence). CDR3 protein: CASSMGRENTEAFF. The CDR3 DNA reads TGTGCCAGTAGTATGGGCAGAGAGAACACTGAAGCTTTCTTT.

The chain is built from TRBV6-5 and TRBJ1-5, with TRBD1 matching 7 bases. V trimming: 4 bases; J trimming: 1 base; junction bases outside the gene matches: 1. In germline, CDR1 is MNHEY, CDR2 SVGAGI. The CDR3 length is 14 residues. In nucleotides, the CDR3 is TGTGCCAGCAGTTCACAGGGGAGCAATCAGCCCCAGCATTTT. It translates to CASSSQGSNQPQHF.

This chain uses TRBV6-5 with TRBJ1-1, with D unresolved. Trimming took 4 bases from V and 11 from J, leaving 20 bases between them. Germline lookup yields CDR1 MNHEY and CDR2 SVGAGI. This CDR3 region has 14 residues. The CDR3 loop reads CASSFALGGREAFF. CDR3 nucleotides: TGTGCCAGCAGTTTCGCCCTCGGAGGACGGGAGGCTTTCTTT.

The CDR3 nucleotides read TGTGCCAGCAGCCCTATCCCAGGGGGAGTCACTGAAGCTTTCTTT. It is translated as CASSPIPGGVTEAFF. The chain combines TRBV3-1 (or the pseudogene TRBV3-2) with TRBJ1-1; the match to TRBD1 covers 7 bases. The CDR3 runs to 15 residues. Germline values: CDR1 LGHDT, CDR2 YNNKEL (reference sequence). The V gene end was trimmed by 4 bases and the J gene end by 4 bases; junction bases not matched to a gene: 9.

V gene TRBV25-1 combines with J gene TRBJ2-1, with D possibly being TRBD1 (6 bases). The CDR3 is 11 amino acids. V lost 5 bases and J lost 14, with 13 bases in between. Germline values: CDR1 MGHDK, CDR2 SYGVNS. The CDR3 region has the DNA TGTGCCAGCAGTCCAGGGGCCGGCAAGTTCTTC. Its protein is CASSPGAGKFF.

The J gene is TRBJ1-2, the V gene TRBV9, with 8 bases lining up with TRBD1. This CDR3 is built from 13 residues. Germline V CDR1 and CDR2: SGDLS, YYNGEE. V lost 4 bases and J lost 8; bases outside the gene matches: 7. The CDR3 sequence: CASSPTDRDGYTF. CDR3 DNA sequence: TGTGCCAGCAGCCCGACGGACAGGGACGGCTACACCTTC.

This clone was found once. This rearrangement joins TRBV2 to TRBJ1-1, with 8 nucleotides matching TRBD1. The J segment lost 1 base and the V segment lost 7 bases, leaving 5 bases of the junction unmatched. This CDR3 contains 14 residues. Germline assignment: CDR1 SNHLY and CDR2 FYNNEI. DNA for the CDR3: TGTGCCAGCACAACTCAGGGGGCGAACACTGAAGCTTTCTTT. Encoded protein: CASTTQGANTEAFF.

Worth noting for this clone: Distinct nucleotide sequences in the sample also encode this CDR3. The CDR3 region has the DNA TGTGCCAGCAGCCGGGGTCCAGCAGGGGGCGGATCACCCCTCCACTTT. Amino acid sequence: CASSRGPAGGGSPLHF. The genes are TRBV14 and TRBJ1-6, with 8 nucleotides matching TRBD1. This CDR3 spans 16 amino acids. Germline values: CDR1 SGHDN, CDR2 FVKESK. V was pared by 4 bases and J by 10 bases, with 12 bases of the junction left unmatched.

The rearrangement uses TRBV3-1 (or the pseudogene TRBV3-2) and TRBJ1-2; D might be TRBD1 (5 bases). V gave up 4 bases and J gave up 2 bases, with 14 bases separating them. The CDR3 is 15 residues long. Germline values: CDR1 LGHDT, CDR2 YNNKEL (reference sequence). The CDR3 DNA is TGTGCCAGCAGCCTGGGATCTACAGGCAACTATGGCTACACCTTC. Its protein is CASSLGSTGNYGYTF.

This clone was seen a handful of times. V gene TRBV18 combines with J gene TRBJ1-2, with 7 bases aligning to TRBD1. The V segment lost 3 bases and the J segment 7 bases; nucleotides outside the gene matches: 5. Germline V gene lookup returns CDR1 KGHSH and CDR2 LQKENI. There are 13 residues in the CDR3. The CDR3 sequence: CASSPGQLRGYTF. The DNA of the CDR3 is TGTGCCAGCTCACCGGGACAGCTGCGTGGCTACACCTTC.

J is TRBJ2-7 and V is TRBV2; TRBD2 agrees at 13 bases. J lost 4 bases, V lost 6 bases, and 6 bases had no gene match. Looked up from germline, CDR1 is SNHLY and CDR2 is FYNNEI. The length of the CDR3 is 15 residues. As DNA, the CDR3 is TGTGCCAGCAGCGCTACTAGCGGGGGGGGTTACGAGCAGTACTTC. As protein: CASSATSGGGYEQYF.

The count of this clone is one. This chain joins TRBV3-1 (or the pseudogene TRBV3-2) and TRBJ1-2; D gene unclear. The CDR3 covers 16 residues. V was shortened by 0 bases and J by 2 bases, with 13 bases between the two germline ends. Per germline, CDR1 LGHDT and CDR2 YNNKEL (reference sequence). CDR3 DNA: TGTGCCAGCAGCCAAGATCCGGGCAGAACGAACTATGGCTACACCTTC. Encoded protein: CASSQDPGRTNYGYTF.

The genes are TRBV3-1 (or the pseudogene TRBV3-2) and TRBJ2-5; D unclear. V lost 4 bases, J lost 1 base, and 7 bases lay in between. Germline-derived CDR1 and CDR2 are LGHDT and YNNKEL (reference sequence). This CDR3 comprises 13 residues. CDR3 amino acids: CASSRSSQETQYF. CDR3 in DNA: TGTGCCAGCAGCCGGAGCTCCCAAGAGACCCAGTACTTC.

The chain links TRBV6-2 or TRBV6-3 to TRBJ1-2; D is unclear. The CDR3 is made up of 13 amino acids. Germline V gene lookup returns CDR1 MNHEY and CDR2 SVGEGT. Trimming removed 6 bases at V and 2 bases at J, with 10 bases between. CDR3 region: CASSLDGNYGYTF. DNA for the CDR3: TGTGCCAGCAGCCTGGACGGCAACTATGGCTACACCTTC.

The genes are TRBV6-5 and TRBJ1-4; D unresolved. Trimming stripped 0 bases from V and 0 bases from J, with 8 bases between. Looked up from germline, CDR1 is MNHEY and CDR2 is SVGAGI. This CDR3 spans 16 amino acids. The CDR3 sequence: CASSYSRQATNEKLFF. As DNA, the CDR3 is TGTGCCAGCAGTTACTCAAGACAAGCAACTAATGAAAAACTGTTTTTT.

The V gene is TRBV19, the J gene TRBJ1-4; D is possibly TRBD1 (5 bases). The CDR3 runs 13 residues. V lost 6 bases, J lost 5 bases, and 10 bases lay in between. CDR1 is LNHDA, CDR2 SQIVND, per germline (reference sequence). CDR3 in DNA: TGTGCCAGTAGGCGTGACAGAAATGAAAAACTGTTTTTT. Protein sequence: CASRRDRNEKLFF.

Turning to this clone: The sample contains more than one DNA sequence encoding this CDR3. The chain joins TRBV30 to TRBJ1-3, with D uncertain. The CDR3 runs 13 residues. V lost 1 base to trimming and J lost 2 bases, with 6 bases between them. Germline V gives CDR1 GTSNPN, CDR2 SVGIG (reference sequence). The CDR3 sequence: CAWSAGAGNTIYF. The CDR3 DNA follows: TGTGCCTGGAGTGCTGGGGCTGGAAACACCATATATTTT.

The V call is TRBV3-1 (or the pseudogene TRBV3-2), the J call TRBJ2-1; unclear D gene. Per germline, CDR1 LGHDT and CDR2 YNNKEL (reference sequence). The V gene lost 1 base and the J gene lost 9 bases, with 7 bases spanning the gap. This CDR3 spans 12 amino acids. The DNA of the CDR3 is TGTGCCAGCAGCCAAGGGACCCCTGAGCAGTTCTTC. This encodes CASSQGTPEQFF.

The V call is TRBV5-6, the J call TRBJ1-2; 8 nucleotides align to TRBD1. Germline trimming cut 0 bases from V and 10 bases from J; bases unmatched to any gene: 8. The CDR3 loop spans 14 amino acids. The germline gives CDR1 SGHDT, CDR2 YYEEEE. The CDR3 DNA is TGTGCCAGCAGCTTGGCGGACAGGGTGTCCCACTACACCTTC. Translated, it gives CASSLADRVSHYTF.

The V gene is TRBV7-9, the J gene TRBJ1-1, with TRBD1 as a possible D gene (5 bases). Germline assignment: CDR1 SEHNR and CDR2 FQNEAQ (reference sequence). This CDR3 has 14 amino acids. Trimming shortened V by 1 base and J by 8 bases, and 14 bases separated the two germline ends. CDR3 residues: CASSLELGLGEAFF. The CDR3 bases are TGTGCCAGCAGCTTAGAGCTGGGACTAGGGGAAGCTTTCTTT.

V is TRBV9 and J is TRBJ2-3; 9 nucleotides line up with TRBD2. The V segment lost 2 bases and the J segment 6 bases; nucleotides outside the gene matches: 4. This CDR3 comprises 14 residues. CDR1 is SGDLS and CDR2 is YYNGEE in the germline V gene. This CDR3 reads CASSVGLAGDTQYF. CDR3 DNA: TGTGCCAGCAGCGTGGGACTAGCAGGTGATACGCAGTATTTT.

V is TRBV9 and J is TRBJ2-6; D ambiguous. Germline V gives CDR1 SGDLS, CDR2 YYNGEE. The CDR3 covers 16 residues. V shed 0 bases and J shed 2 bases, with 9 bases lying between them. The CDR3 region is CASSVEGYTGANVLTF. The CDR3 nucleotides read TGTGCCAGCAGCGTAGAGGGATACACTGGGGCCAACGTCCTGACTTTC.

The V and J genes are TRBV10-3 and TRBJ1-5; D gene ambiguous. The CDR3 loop spans 13 amino acids. Per germline, CDR1 ENHRY and CDR2 SYGVKD. The V end lost 4 bases, the J end lost 7 bases, and 11 bases lay between the germline ends. The CDR3: CAISGGAEQPQHF. The CDR3 bases are TGTGCCATCAGTGGTGGTGCGGAACAGCCCCAGCATTTT.